This record covers a single T cell receptor beta chain. This specimen belongs to a study of blood T cell repertoires in COVID-19. The overall study: COVID-19 samples, acute and convalescent, were from the United States, Italy and Spain. The cDNA or gDNA used as material had been derived from T cells, B-cell-depleted T cells, or PBMCs.

As originally analysed: The assay estimated nucleated cells by amplifying reference gene primers. TCRdb's table, derived via immunoSEQ multiplex PCR, lists solely in-frame clones and lacks some. The V and J calls and clone size were taken over from that table, and D and trimming were inferred from the DNA. The sample shows a few hundred thousand clones, around 87% of them seen only once. Between the trimmed V and J ends, which lost 5 bases and 1 base, there was a span of 8 bases. In germline, CDR1 is SQVTM, CDR2 ANQGSEA. The CDR3 sequence is 12 residues long. The sequencing input was peripheral blood. The receptor comes from a man younger than 35 with active or convalescent COVID-19. The rearrangement links TRBV29-1 to TRBJ1-1, with TRBD1 as a possible D gene (5 bases). CDR3 coding DNA: TGCAGCGTTCGGCAGGGGAACACTGAAGCTTTCTTT. Amino acid sequence: CSVRQGNTEAFF.